Reported below is one T cell receptor (beta chain). Authors' analysis steps: Nucleated cell counts were estimated from reference gene primer amplification. Clones were sequenced by immunoSEQ multiplex PCR, and TCRdb holds only the in-frame ones, with some missing. For V, J and clone size, that table is used; D and trimming come from the DNA. Here the sample spans fewer than 300,000 clones, 86% being singletons. This specimen belongs to a study of blood T cell repertoires in COVID-19. Study overall: COVID-19 samples from acute and convalescent phases originated in the United States, Italy and Spain. PBMCs, B-cell-depleted T cells, or T cells were the source of the cDNA or gDNA that made up the material.

Germline assignment: CDR1 KGHSH and CDR2 LQKENI. With 0 bases clipped from V and 5 bases from J, the junction kept 3 bases outside the gene matches. The CDR3 spans 16 residues. The J gene is TRBJ2-4, the V gene TRBV18, with 11 bases identical to TRBD1. Specimen: peripheral blood. The sequence came from a man aged 40-50 years who had recovered from COVID-19. CDR3 coding DNA: TGTGCCAGCTCACCACCTGTGGGACAGGGGGAAAACATTCAGTACTTC. This encodes CASSPPVGQGENIQYF. Variable domain in full (rest from reference TRBV18 and TRBJ2-4): NAGVMQNPRHLVRRRGQEARLRCSPMKGHSHVYWYRQLPEEGLKFMVYLQKENIIDESGMPKERFSAEFPKEGPSILRIQQVVRGDSAAYFCASSPPVGQGENIQYFGAGTRLSVL.